Listed below are T cell receptor beta chains from one sample, sequenced in a study of blood T cells in healthy people across ages. TCRdb itself ran the 5' RACE reads through MiXCR, one entry per CDR3 protein. Among fewer than 900,000 distinct CDR3 sequences listed, around 45% were seen once. Material: blood. These TCRs come from a woman between 55 and 75 years old in good health. The conserved cysteine and the conserved F or W are not part of the CDR3 here.

V	J	CDR3
TRBV4-1	TRBJ2-1	ASSQGIYEQF
TRBV20-1	TRBJ1-4	SASESSYRGPTNEKLF
TRBV4-1	TRBJ1-2	ASSQRLRTEDYGYT
TRBV5-1	TRBJ1-5	ASSFGEGNQPQH
TRBV7-2	TRBJ1-4	ASSSHSGTREKLF
TRBV27	TRBJ2-7	ASIRTGVHNEQY
TRBV7-9	TRBJ1-4	ASSLEGQEKLF
TRBV18	TRBJ2-7	ASSPGLSGASYEQY
TRBV20-1	TRBJ2-5	SAPGGPNEQY
TRBV28	TRBJ2-1	ASRGGRGRSYNEQF
TRBV29-1	-	SVTTGTGREQY
TRBV29-1	TRBJ2-6	SSRESGANVLT
TRBV20-1	TRBJ2-1	SARVEGTSYNEQF
TRBV3-1	TRBJ1-1	ASSQGDGTVSEAF
TRBV20-1	TRBJ1-2	SATGTAKRNYGYT
TRBV20-1	TRBJ2-3	SALGLAGDNSDTQY
TRBV2	-	ASTFDIGPSYEQY
TRBV7-6	TRBJ2-1	ASSLLVTSGRSGQF
TRBV14	TRBJ2-4	ASSLQQGSRNIQY
TRBV9	TRBJ2-4	ASSGADGGNIQY
TRBV12-3/TRBV12-4	TRBJ1-2	ASVRGGYGYT
TRBV4-2	TRBJ2-1	ASSHGDSNEQF
TRBV5-1	TRBJ2-3	ASSPWPISGRDTDTQY
TRBV6-2/TRBV6-3	TRBJ2-7	ASIKDRGGYEQY
TRBV6-5	TRBJ2-7	ASSYRHRGDHYEQY
TRBV24-1	TRBJ2-3	ATSDSLKTRGGEDTQY
TRBV7-3	TRBJ2-3	ASSLGAGTADTQY
TRBV28	TRBJ2-3	ASSYRGPSTDTQY
TRBV15	TRBJ2-3	ATSIPAGGQGDTQY
TRBV3-1	TRBJ1-6	ASSQDSGIRSPLH
TRBV4-1	TRBJ2-7	ASSQVPRTSGNPPYEQY
TRBV9	TRBJ2-3	ASSFLGSFTDTQY
TRBV28	TRBJ1-2	ASSHSEDGANYGYT
TRBV20-1	TRBJ2-7	SALSGTGDRGQY
TRBV12-3/TRBV12-4	TRBJ2-3	ASRLSGLSIDMQY
TRBV6-6	TRBJ2-7	ASRSGGRGRQY
TRBV2	TRBJ2-1	ASSDRGKQF
TRBV6-5	TRBJ2-5	ASTPGVGLETQY
TRBV28	TRBJ2-7	ASGTQNYEQY
TRBV24-1	TRBJ2-1	ATSNTYSYNEQF
TRBV6-5	TRBJ2-1	ASSYTRENEQF
TRBV10-3	TRBJ2-5	AISVSGTRQETQY